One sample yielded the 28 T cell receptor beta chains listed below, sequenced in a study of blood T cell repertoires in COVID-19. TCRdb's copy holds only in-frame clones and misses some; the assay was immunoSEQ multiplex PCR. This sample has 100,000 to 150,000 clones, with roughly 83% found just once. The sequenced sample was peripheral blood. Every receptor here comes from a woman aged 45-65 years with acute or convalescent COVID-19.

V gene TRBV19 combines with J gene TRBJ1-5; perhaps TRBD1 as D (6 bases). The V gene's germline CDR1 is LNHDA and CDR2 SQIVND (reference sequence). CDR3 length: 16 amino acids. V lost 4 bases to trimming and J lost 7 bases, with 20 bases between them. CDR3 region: CASSTFYREGDQPQHF. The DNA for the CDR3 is TGTGCCAGTAGTACCTTCTACAGGGAGGGGGACCAGCCCCAGCATTTT.

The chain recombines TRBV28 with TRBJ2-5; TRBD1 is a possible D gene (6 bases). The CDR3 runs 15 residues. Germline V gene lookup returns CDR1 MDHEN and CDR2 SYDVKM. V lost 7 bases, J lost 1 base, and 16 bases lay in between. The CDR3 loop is CASTLNRAPQETQYF. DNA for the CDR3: TGTGCCAGCACTCTCAACAGGGCTCCCCAAGAGACCCAGTACTTC.

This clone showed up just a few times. Here the CDR3 reads CASSPGQGFYEQYF. DNA of the CDR3: TGTGCCAGCAGTCCGGGACAGGGGTTCTACGAGCAGTACTTC. This chain uses TRBV2 with TRBJ2-7; 10 nucleotides align to TRBD1. Germline V gene lookup returns CDR1 SNHLY and CDR2 FYNNEI. J gave up 3 bases and V 5 bases, and 4 bases lay outside the gene matches. The length of the CDR3 is 14 residues.

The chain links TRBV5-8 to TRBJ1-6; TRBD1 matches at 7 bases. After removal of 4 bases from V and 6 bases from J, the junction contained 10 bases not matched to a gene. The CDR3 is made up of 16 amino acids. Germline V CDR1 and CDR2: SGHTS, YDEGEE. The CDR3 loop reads CASSRDRARSNSPLHF. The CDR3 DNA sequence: TGTGCCAGCAGCCGCGACAGGGCAAGGTCTAATTCACCCCTCCACTTT.

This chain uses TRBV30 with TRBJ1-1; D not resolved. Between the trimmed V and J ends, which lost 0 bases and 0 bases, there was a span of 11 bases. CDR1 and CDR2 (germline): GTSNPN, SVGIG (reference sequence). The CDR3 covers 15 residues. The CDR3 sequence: CAWSVRTVLNTEAFF. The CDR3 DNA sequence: TGTGCCTGGAGTGTAAGAACAGTCCTGAACACTGAAGCTTTCTTT.

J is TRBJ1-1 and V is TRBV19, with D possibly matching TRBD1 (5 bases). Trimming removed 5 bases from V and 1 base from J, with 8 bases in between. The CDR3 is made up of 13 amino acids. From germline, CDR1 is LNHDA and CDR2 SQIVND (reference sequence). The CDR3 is CASSDSWNTEAFF. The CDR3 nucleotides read TGTGCCAGTAGTGACAGCTGGAACACTGAAGCTTTCTTT.

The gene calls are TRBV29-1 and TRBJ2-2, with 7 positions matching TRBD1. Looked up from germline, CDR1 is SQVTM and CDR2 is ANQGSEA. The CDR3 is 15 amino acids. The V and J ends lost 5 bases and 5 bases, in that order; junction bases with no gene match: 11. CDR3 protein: CSVFAGGPHTGELFF. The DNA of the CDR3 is TGCAGCGTTTTTGCAGGGGGACCGCATACCGGGGAGCTGTTTTTT.

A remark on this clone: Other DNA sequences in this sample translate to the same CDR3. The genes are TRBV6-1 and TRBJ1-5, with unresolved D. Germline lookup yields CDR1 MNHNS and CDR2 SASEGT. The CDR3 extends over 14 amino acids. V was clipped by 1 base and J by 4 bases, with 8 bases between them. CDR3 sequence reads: CASSEGHGNQPQHF. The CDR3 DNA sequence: TGTGCCAGCAGTGAAGGGCACGGGAATCAGCCCCAGCATTTT.

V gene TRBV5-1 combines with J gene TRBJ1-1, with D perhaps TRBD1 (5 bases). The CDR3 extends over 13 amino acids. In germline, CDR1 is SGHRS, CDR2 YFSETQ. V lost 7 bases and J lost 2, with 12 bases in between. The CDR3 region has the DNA TGCGCCAGCTCCAAAGGGGTAAACACTGAAGCTTTCTTT. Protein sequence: CASSKGVNTEAFF.

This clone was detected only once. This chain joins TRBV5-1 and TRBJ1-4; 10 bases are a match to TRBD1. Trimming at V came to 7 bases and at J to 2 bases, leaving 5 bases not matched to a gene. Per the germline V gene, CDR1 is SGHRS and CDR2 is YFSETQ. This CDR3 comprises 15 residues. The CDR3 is CASRGQGSTNEKLFF. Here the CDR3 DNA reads TGCGCCAGCCGGGGACAGGGGTCTACTAATGAAAAACTGTTTTTT.

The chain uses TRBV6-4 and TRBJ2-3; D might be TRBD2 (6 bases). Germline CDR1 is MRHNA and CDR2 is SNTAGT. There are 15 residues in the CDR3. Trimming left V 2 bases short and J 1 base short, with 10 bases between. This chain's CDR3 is CASSDRGARTDTQYF. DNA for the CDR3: TGTGCCAGCAGTGACCGCGGGGCACGCACAGATACGCAGTATTTT.

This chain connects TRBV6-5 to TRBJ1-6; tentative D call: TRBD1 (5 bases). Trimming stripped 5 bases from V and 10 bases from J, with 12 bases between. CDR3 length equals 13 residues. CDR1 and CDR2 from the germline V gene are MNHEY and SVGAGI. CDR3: CASSMKGESPLHF. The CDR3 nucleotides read TGTGCCAGCAGTATGAAAGGGGAATCACCCCTCCACTTT.

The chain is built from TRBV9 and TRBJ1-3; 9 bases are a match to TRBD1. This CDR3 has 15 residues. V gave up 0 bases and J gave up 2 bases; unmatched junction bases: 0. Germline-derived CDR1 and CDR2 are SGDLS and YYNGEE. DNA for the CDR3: TGTGCCAGCAGCGTAGGGACAGGGGCTGGAAACACCATATATTTT. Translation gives CASSVGTGAGNTIYF.

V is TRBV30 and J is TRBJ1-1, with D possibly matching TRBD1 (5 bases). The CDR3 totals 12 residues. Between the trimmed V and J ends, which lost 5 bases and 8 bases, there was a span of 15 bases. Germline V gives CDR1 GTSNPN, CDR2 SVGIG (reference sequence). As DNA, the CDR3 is TGTGCCTGGCGGCGCAGGGAACTCGAAGCTTTCTTT. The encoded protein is CAWRRRELEAFF.

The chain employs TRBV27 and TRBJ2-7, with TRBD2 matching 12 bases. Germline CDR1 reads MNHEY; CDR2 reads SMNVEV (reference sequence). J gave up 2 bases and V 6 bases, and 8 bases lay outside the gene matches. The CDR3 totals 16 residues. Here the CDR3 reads CASSLLTSGGTYEQYF. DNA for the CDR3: TGTGCCAGCAGCCTCTTGACTAGCGGGGGAACCTACGAGCAGTACTTC.

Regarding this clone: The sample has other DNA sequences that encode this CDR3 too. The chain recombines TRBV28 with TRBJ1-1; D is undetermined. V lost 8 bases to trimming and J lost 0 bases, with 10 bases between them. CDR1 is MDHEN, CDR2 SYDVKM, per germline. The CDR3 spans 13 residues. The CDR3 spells CASRSTVNTEAFF. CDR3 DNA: TGTGCCAGCCGATCAACAGTGAACACTGAAGCTTTCTTT. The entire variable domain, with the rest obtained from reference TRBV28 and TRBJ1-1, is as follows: DVKVTQSSRYLVKRTGEKVFLECVQDMDHENMFWYRQDPGLGLRLIYFSYDVKMKEKGDIPEGYSVSREKKERFSLILESASTNQTSMYLCASRSTVNTEAFFGQGTRLTVV.

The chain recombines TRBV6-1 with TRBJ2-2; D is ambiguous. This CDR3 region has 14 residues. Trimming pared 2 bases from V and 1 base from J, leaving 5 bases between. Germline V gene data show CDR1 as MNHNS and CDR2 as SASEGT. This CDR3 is CASSEQENTGELFF. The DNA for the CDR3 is TGTGCCAGCAGTGAACAGGAGAACACCGGGGAGCTGTTTTTT.

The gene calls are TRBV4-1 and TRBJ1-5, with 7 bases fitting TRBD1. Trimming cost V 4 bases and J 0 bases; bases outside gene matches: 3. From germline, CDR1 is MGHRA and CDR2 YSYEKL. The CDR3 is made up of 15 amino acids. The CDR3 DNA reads TGCGCCAGCAGCCTGACAGGGAATAGCAATCAGCCCCAGCATTTT. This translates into CASSLTGNSNQPQHF.

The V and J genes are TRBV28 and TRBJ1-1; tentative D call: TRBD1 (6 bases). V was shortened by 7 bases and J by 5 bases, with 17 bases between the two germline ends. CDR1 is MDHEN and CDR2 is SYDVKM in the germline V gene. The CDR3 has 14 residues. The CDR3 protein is CASNLRGRWTEAFF. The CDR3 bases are TGTGCCAGCAACCTCAGGGGAAGGTGGACTGAAGCTTTCTTT.

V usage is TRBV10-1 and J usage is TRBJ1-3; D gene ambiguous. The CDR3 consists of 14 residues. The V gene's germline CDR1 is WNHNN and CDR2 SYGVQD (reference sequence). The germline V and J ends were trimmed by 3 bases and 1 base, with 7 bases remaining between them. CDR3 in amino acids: CASSESGSGNTIYF. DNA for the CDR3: TGCGCCAGCAGTGAATCGGGTTCTGGAAACACCATATATTTT.

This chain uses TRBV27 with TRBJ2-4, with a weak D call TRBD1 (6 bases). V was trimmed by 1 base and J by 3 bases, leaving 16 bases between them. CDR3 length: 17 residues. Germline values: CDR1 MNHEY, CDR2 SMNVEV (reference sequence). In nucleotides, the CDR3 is TGTGCCAGCAGTTTATTCCTGGACAGTTCTGTCAAAAACATTCAGTACTTC. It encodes CASSLFLDSSVKNIQYF.

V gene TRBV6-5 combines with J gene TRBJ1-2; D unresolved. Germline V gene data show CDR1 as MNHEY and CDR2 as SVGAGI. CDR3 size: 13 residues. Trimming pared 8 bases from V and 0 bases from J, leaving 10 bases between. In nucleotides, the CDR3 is TGTGCCAGCGGAGGCAGTACTAACTATGGCTACACCTTC. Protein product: CASGGSTNYGYTF.

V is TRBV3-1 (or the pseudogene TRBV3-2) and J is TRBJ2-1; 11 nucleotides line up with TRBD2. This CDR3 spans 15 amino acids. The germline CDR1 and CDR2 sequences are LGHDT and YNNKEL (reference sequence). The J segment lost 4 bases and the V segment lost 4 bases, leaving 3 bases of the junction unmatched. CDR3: CASSLTSGAYNEQFF. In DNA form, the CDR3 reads TGTGCCAGCAGCCTGACTAGCGGGGCTTACAATGAGCAGTTCTTC.

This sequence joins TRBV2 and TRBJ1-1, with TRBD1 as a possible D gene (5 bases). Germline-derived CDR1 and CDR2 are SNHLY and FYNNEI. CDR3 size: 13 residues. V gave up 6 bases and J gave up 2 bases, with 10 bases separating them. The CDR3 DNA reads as TGTGCCAGCAGCGTAGACAGCAACACTGAAGCTTTCTTT. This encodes CASSVDSNTEAFF.

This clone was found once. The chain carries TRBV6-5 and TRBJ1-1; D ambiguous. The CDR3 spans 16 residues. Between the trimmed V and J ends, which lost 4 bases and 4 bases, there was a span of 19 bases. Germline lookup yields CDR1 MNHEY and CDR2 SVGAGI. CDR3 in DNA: TGTGCCAGCAGTTTTAGACATCTCGGCGGGGTCACTGAAGCTTTCTTT. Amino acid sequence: CASSFRHLGGVTEAFF.

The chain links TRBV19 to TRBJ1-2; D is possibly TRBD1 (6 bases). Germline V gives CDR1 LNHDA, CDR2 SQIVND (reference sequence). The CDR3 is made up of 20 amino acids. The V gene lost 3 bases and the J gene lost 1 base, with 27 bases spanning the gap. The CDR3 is CASSMGQGPLIDSNNYGYTF. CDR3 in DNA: TGTGCCAGTAGTATGGGGCAGGGGCCTTTAATCGACTCGAATAACTATGGCTACACCTTC.

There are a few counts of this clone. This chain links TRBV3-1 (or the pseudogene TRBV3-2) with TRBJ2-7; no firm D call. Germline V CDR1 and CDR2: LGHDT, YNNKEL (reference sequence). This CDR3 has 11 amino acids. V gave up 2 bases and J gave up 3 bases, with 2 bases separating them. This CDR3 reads CASSQYYEQYF. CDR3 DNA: TGTGCCAGCAGCCAATACTACGAGCAGTACTTC.

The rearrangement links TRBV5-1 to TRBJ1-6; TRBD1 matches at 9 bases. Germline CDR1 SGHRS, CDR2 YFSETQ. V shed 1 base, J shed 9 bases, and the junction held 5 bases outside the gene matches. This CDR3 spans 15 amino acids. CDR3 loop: CASSLPTGGGSPLHF. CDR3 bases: TGCGCCAGCAGCTTGCCCACAGGGGGCGGTTCACCCCTCCACTTT.